Shown below are 20 T cell receptor beta chains from a single sample sequenced in a study of cytomegalovirus exposure and HLA in healthy donors. Sequenced by immunoSEQ multiplex PCR; TCRdb stores in-frame clones only, minus some. The sample carries 120,000 or so clones, more than 70% recorded once. What was sequenced was PBMCs. The receptors derive from a man between 18 and 35 years old in good health and CMV-seronegative.

The chain has TRBV7-9 and TRBJ1-1; weak D call: TRBD1 (6 bases). This CDR3 is built from 15 residues. V lost 5 bases and J 11 bases, leaving 24 bases between the germline ends. CDR1 is SEHNR, CDR2 FQNEAQ, per germline (reference sequence). The DNA of the CDR3 is TGTGCCAGCAGCACCCACGACAGGTCCGGCGTTTCGGCTTTCTTT. The encoded protein is CASSTHDRSGVSAFF.

This clone was recorded a few times. As DNA, the CDR3 is TGTGCCAGCAGCCAAGAGGTTAGCGAGACCTACGAGCAGTACTTC. It specifies CASSQEVSETYEQYF. V is TRBV4-2 and J is TRBJ2-7; possible D gene TRBD2, 5 bases. Trimming shortened V by 0 bases and J by 2 bases, and 11 bases separated the two germline ends. The CDR3 runs to 15 residues. In germline, CDR1 is LGHNA, CDR2 YNFKEQ.

A few counts support this clone. The chain recombines TRBV30 with TRBJ1-1, with D unresolved. V was trimmed by 4 bases and J by 0 bases, leaving 6 bases between them. This CDR3 spans 12 amino acids. Germline CDR1 is GTSNPN and CDR2 is SVGIG (reference sequence). CDR3 region: CAWINLNTEAFF. The CDR3 DNA reads TGTGCCTGGATTAATTTGAACACTGAAGCTTTCTTT.

The chain carries TRBV7-9 and TRBJ1-5; TRBD1 might be the D (5 bases). This CDR3 has 14 amino acids. CDR1 and CDR2 from the germline V gene are SEHNR and FQNEAQ (reference sequence). V shed 5 bases and J shed 3 bases, with 11 bases lying between them. For the CDR3, the DNA is TGTGCCAGCAGCGCTGCGGGGGACAATCAGCCCCAGCATTTT. Residues: CASSAAGDNQPQHF.

The chain combines TRBV5-1 with TRBJ2-6; TRBD1 agrees at 7 bases. V gave up 5 bases and J gave up 0 bases; unmatched junction bases: 8. The CDR3 loop spans 17 amino acids. Germline V gene data show CDR1 as SGHRS and CDR2 as YFSETQ. The DNA for the CDR3 is TGCGCCAGCAGTCCCGGACAGGCTTTCTCTGGGGCCAACGTCCTGACTTTC. As protein: CASSPGQAFSGANVLTF.

The V call is TRBV30, the J call TRBJ2-7, with TRBD1 matching 7 bases. The CDR3 sequence is 13 residues long. In germline, CDR1 is GTSNPN, CDR2 SVGIG (reference sequence). Unmatched junction bases numbered 10, after V lost 5 bases and J lost 6 bases. CDR3 loop: CAWDSGQLGEQYF. As DNA, the CDR3 is TGTGCCTGGGACTCGGGACAGCTCGGCGAGCAGTACTTC.

This chain uses TRBV6-6 with TRBJ2-1; the match to TRBD2 covers 9 bases. Trimming took 5 bases from V and 0 from J; bases not matched to a gene: 2. The CDR3 spans 15 residues. CDR1 and CDR2 (germline): MNHNY, SVGAGI (reference sequence). This chain's CDR3 is CASSHSGSSYNEQFF. The DNA for the CDR3 is TGTGCCAGCAGTCATAGCGGGAGCTCCTACAATGAGCAGTTCTTC.

There are a few counts of this clone. This chain uses TRBV4-2 with TRBJ2-7; 14 bases map to TRBD2. V was clipped by 0 bases and J by 7 bases; unmatched bases: 5. CDR3 size: 16 residues. CDR1 and CDR2 from the germline V gene are LGHNA and YNFKEQ. The CDR3 region is CASSQDGTSGSGEQYF. As DNA, the CDR3 is TGTGCCAGCAGCCAAGATGGGACTAGCGGGAGTGGTGAGCAGTACTTC.

The chain is built from TRBV7-6 and TRBJ1-2, with 9 positions matching TRBD1. The CDR3 consists of 14 residues. V was pared by 1 base and J by 4 bases, with 1 base of the junction left unmatched. CDR1 is SGHVS and CDR2 is FNYEAQ in the germline V gene. CDR3 sequence (DNA): TGTGCCAGCAGCTTAGGGGGACAGGGCTATGGCTACACCTTC. Translated, it gives CASSLGGQGYGYTF.

J is TRBJ1-1 and V is TRBV5-1; D gene ambiguous. This CDR3 has 14 residues. The V end was cut by 0 bases, the J end by 1 base, with 7 bases between. Germline CDR1 SGHRS, CDR2 YFSETQ. The CDR3 here is CASSLDSRNTEAFF. CDR3 DNA: TGCGCCAGCAGCTTGGACAGCAGGAACACTGAAGCTTTCTTT.

V is TRBV5-6 and J is TRBJ1-2; 8 bases are a match to TRBD1. There are 13 residues in the CDR3. Trimming cost V 2 bases and J 4 bases; bases outside gene matches: 1. Germline CDR1 SGHDT, CDR2 YYEEEE. CDR3 sequence: CASSLGTGYGYTF. CDR3 nucleotides: TGTGCCAGCAGCTTAGGGACAGGCTATGGCTACACCTTC.

This clone was detected a few times. V gene TRBV2 combines with J gene TRBJ1-2, with D maybe TRBD1 (5 bases). Germline V gene lookup returns CDR1 SNHLY and CDR2 FYNNEI. V lost 8 bases and J 3 bases, leaving 7 bases between the germline ends. The CDR3 has 11 amino acids. This CDR3 is CASPGDYGYTF. The CDR3 nucleotides read TGTGCCAGCCCGGGGGACTATGGCTACACCTTC.

The J gene is TRBJ1-2, the V gene TRBV6-8, with D possibly TRBD1 on 5 matching bases. Germline V CDR1 and CDR2: MNHGY, SAAAGT. V was cut by 7 bases and J by 8 bases, with 20 bases left in between. This CDR3 spans 14 amino acids. The CDR3 DNA sequence: TGTGCCAGCATCTCTCAGGGCTGGAGTGAGGGCTACACCTTC. This encodes CASISQGWSEGYTF.

This clone occurred a few times. This chain links TRBV5-1 with TRBJ2-3; 14 nucleotides agree with TRBD2. Germline V CDR1 and CDR2: SGHRS, YFSETQ. Trimming cost V 0 bases and J 4 bases; bases outside gene matches: 16. CDR3 size: 21 residues. The CDR3 nucleotides read TGCGCCAGCAGCTTGGCCGGAAGCGGACTAGCGGGGGGAAGGGGGTCAGATACGCAGTATTTT. Its translation is CASSLAGSGLAGGRGSDTQYF.

The CDR3 region has the DNA TGCGCCAGCAGCCCCGGACAGGGCGGAATGCCTAATGAAAAACTGTTTTTT. As protein: CASSPGQGGMPNEKLFF. The V call is TRBV5-1, the J call TRBJ1-4; 8 bases are a match to TRBD1. The CDR3 loop spans 17 amino acids. The germline V gene has CDR1 SGHRS and CDR2 YFSETQ. V shed 4 bases and J 3 bases; nucleotides not matched to a gene: 11.

The rearrangement links TRBV30 to TRBJ2-3; 12 bases fit TRBD2. Trimming took 6 bases from V and 1 from J; bases not matched to a gene: 2. CDR3 size: 14 residues. Germline CDR1 and CDR2: GTSNPN and SVGIG (reference sequence). The CDR3, as DNA: TGTGCCTGCCCTAGCGGGGGGGGCACAGATACGCAGTATTTT. Translating it yields CACPSGGGTDTQYF. Filled out from reference TRBV30 and TRBJ2-3, the complete variable domain reads SQTIHQWPATLVQPVGSPLSLECTVEGTSNPNLYWYRQAAGRGLQLLFYSVGIGQISSEVPQNLSASRPQDRQFILSSKKLLLSDSGFYLCACPSGGGTDTQYFGPGTRLTVL.

The gene calls are TRBV19 and TRBJ2-3, with D perhaps matching TRBD2 (5 bases). Germline values: CDR1 LNHDA, CDR2 SQIVND (reference sequence). V was cut by 5 bases and J by 0 bases, with 12 bases left in between. The CDR3 spans 15 residues. The chain's CDR3 is CASSLGAASTDTQYF. In nucleotides, the CDR3 is TGTGCCAGTAGTTTAGGAGCGGCTAGCACAGATACGCAGTATTTT.

The V call is TRBV27, the J call TRBJ1-5; TRBD1 aligns across 8 bases. J gave up 6 bases and V 6 bases, and 10 bases lay outside the gene matches. This CDR3 is built from 15 residues. Germline V gene lookup returns CDR1 MNHEY and CDR2 SMNVEV (reference sequence). The CDR3 DNA follows: TGTGCCAGCAGGATCCAGGGGGCAACTGGTCAGCCCCAGCATTTT. It yields the protein CASRIQGATGQPQHF.

The chain joins TRBV6-1 to TRBJ2-5; D is possibly TRBD1 (6 bases). Germline loops: CDR1 MNHNS, CDR2 SASEGT. The CDR3 is 15 amino acids. Deletions cut 7 bases from V and 5 bases from J, with 20 bases between. CDR3 bases: TGTGCCAGCACCAACCCGGTTGGGGGCGGCGAGACCCAGTACTTC. Its translation is CASTNPVGGGETQYF.

The chain links TRBV10-3 to TRBJ1-3, with D perhaps TRBD1 (6 bases). V was shortened by 6 bases and J by 0 bases, with 6 bases between the two germline ends. Germline V gene sequence: CDR1 ENHRY, CDR2 SYGVKD. The CDR3 spans 13 residues. The CDR3, as DNA: TGTGCCATCAGGGACAGCTCTGGAAACACCATATATTTT. Its protein is CAIRDSSGNTIYF.